The clone carrying this T cell receptor (beta chain) was observed once. The source of the sample is a study of blood T cell repertoires in COVID-19. Background on the study: From the United States, Italy and Spain came samples of acute and convalescent COVID-19.

CDR1 is SGDLS and CDR2 is YYNGEE in the germline V gene. Trimming removed 1 base at V and 8 bases at J, with 13 bases between. The CDR3 has 15 residues. Original methodology: Amplification of reference gene primers provided the estimated nucleated cell counts. Sequenced by immunoSEQ multiplex PCR; TCRdb stores in-frame clones only, minus some. D and trimming were read from the DNA, whereas the V and J calls and clone size are those reported in that table. This repertoire shows around 83,000 clones, approximately 90% found once; its top ten account for 27%. This receptor was obtained from a man aged 45-65 years with active or convalescent COVID-19. The sample comprised peripheral blood. The chain recombines TRBV9 with TRBJ1-6, with D perhaps TRBD1 (5 bases). The CDR3 nucleotides read TGTGCCAGCAGCGTACGGGGGGATTGGGATTCACCCCTCCACTTT. Its translation: CASSVRGDWDSPLHF.